Listed below are T cell receptor beta chains from one sample, sequenced in a study of shared clonotypes between healthy human individuals. Assay: immunoSEQ multiplex PCR; the TCRdb copy retains only in-frame clones and omits some. In the table there are around 1,900,000 clones, just over 90% of which are singletons. Material for sequencing was naive CD8+ T cells from PBMCs. The receptor source for this set is a man aged 18 to 35 in good health. Some clones in this sample may be carry-over from other donors' samples. The CDR3 runs from the conserved cysteine through the conserved F or W. D genes are given only for firm matches. Where a row states a size, it is once, few, many or the class of an expanded clone; other rows omit it.

V gene: TRBV6-5; D gene: NA; J gene: TRBJ2-1; CDR3 length: 12; clone size: few; CDR3 DNA: TGTGCCAGCAGTTACTCGCGGTGGGAGCAGTTCTTC; CDR3 protein: CASSYSRWEQFF
V gene: TRBV6-5; D gene: TRBD2; J gene: TRBJ2-3; CDR3 length: 15; clone size: NA; CDR3 DNA: TGTGCCAGCCCGGGGTGGCGGGAGGGTATAGATACGCAGTATTTT; CDR3 protein: CASPGWREGIDTQYF
V gene: TRBV28; D gene: NA; J gene: TRBJ2-1; CDR3 length: 12; clone size: NA; CDR3 DNA: TGTGCCAGCGGCCCCGGGTACAATGAGCAGTTCTTC; CDR3 protein: CASGPGYNEQFF
V gene: TRBV9; D gene: NA; J gene: TRBJ2-3; CDR3 length: 15; clone size: NA; CDR3 DNA: TGTGCCAGCAGCGTAGCGGGGGGCGCGGCAGATACGCAGTATTTT; CDR3 protein: CASSVAGGAADTQYF
V gene: TRBV4-3; D gene: TRBD1; J gene: TRBJ2-7; CDR3 length: 15; clone size: NA; CDR3 DNA: TGCGCCAGCAGCCAAAGAGAAGGACAGGGTTCCGAGCAGTACTTC; CDR3 protein: CASSQREGQGSEQYF
V gene: TRBV7-2; D gene: TRBD2; J gene: TRBJ2-1; CDR3 length: 15; clone size: NA; CDR3 DNA: TGTGCCAGCAGCCCAGGACTAGCGGGAGCCTCTGAGCAGTTCTTC; CDR3 protein: CASSPGLAGASEQFF
V gene: TRBV5-8; D gene: NA; J gene: TRBJ1-4; CDR3 length: 15; clone size: NA; CDR3 DNA: TGTGCCAGCAGCCCGTTGGGGACAACTAATGAAAAACTGTTTTTT; CDR3 protein: CASSPLGTTNEKLFF
V gene: TRBV6-1; D gene: NA; J gene: TRBJ2-1; CDR3 length: 15; clone size: NA; CDR3 DNA: TGTGCCAGCAGAAGAGTCCGGGAGAAGCACAATGAGCAGTTCTTC; CDR3 protein: CASRRVREKHNEQFF
V gene: TRBV4-1; D gene: NA; J gene: TRBJ2-5; CDR3 length: 12; clone size: NA; CDR3 DNA: TGCGCCAGCAGCCAGGCGGGGGAGACCCAGTACTTC; CDR3 protein: CASSQAGETQYF
V gene: TRBV7-9; D gene: NA; J gene: TRBJ1-4; CDR3 length: 14; clone size: NA; CDR3 DNA: TGTGCCAGCAGCTTCCCCGGACCTAATGAAAAACTGTTTTTT; CDR3 protein: CASSFPGPNEKLFF
V gene: TRBV29-1; D gene: NA; J gene: TRBJ2-2; CDR3 length: 10; clone size: NA; CDR3 DNA: TGCAGCGTTGAATCCGGGGAGCTGTTTTTT; CDR3 protein: CSVESGELFF
V gene: TRBV5-4; D gene: TRBD1; J gene: TRBJ2-7; CDR3 length: 14; clone size: NA; CDR3 DNA: TGTGCCAGCAGCTTCGGGACAGGGTCCTACGAGCAGTACTTC; CDR3 protein: CASSFGTGSYEQYF
V gene: TRBV30; D gene: TRBD1; J gene: TRBJ1-4; CDR3 length: 14; clone size: few; CDR3 DNA: TGTGCCTGGAGTCTTGGGGCAGGGGGAGAAAAACTGTTTTTT; CDR3 protein: CAWSLGAGGEKLFF
V gene: TRBV7-2; D gene: NA; J gene: TRBJ2-7; CDR3 length: 13; clone size: NA; CDR3 DNA: TGTGCCAGCAGCGCAAGGAGCTCCTACGAGCAGTACTTC; CDR3 protein: CASSARSSYEQYF
V gene: TRBV10-3; D gene: NA; J gene: TRBJ1-3; CDR3 length: 15; clone size: NA; CDR3 DNA: TGTGCCATCAGTGAGGGCAGGAGCTCTGGAAACACCATATATTTT; CDR3 protein: CAISEGRSSGNTIYF
V gene: TRBV9; D gene: NA; J gene: TRBJ1-1; CDR3 length: 13; clone size: NA; CDR3 DNA: TGTGCCAGCAGCGTAGGTGCCGGAACTGAAGCTTTCTTT; CDR3 protein: CASSVGAGTEAFF
V gene: TRBV6-1; D gene: NA; J gene: TRBJ1-5; CDR3 length: 14; clone size: few; CDR3 DNA: TGTGCCAGCAGTGAAATGGGTAAGGATCAGCCCCAGCATTTT; CDR3 protein: CASSEMGKDQPQHF
V gene: TRBV9; D gene: NA; J gene: TRBJ2-3; CDR3 length: 17; clone size: NA; CDR3 DNA: TGTGCCAGCACCGATAGGGACGGGTGGGGGCCGGGCGATACGCAGTATTTT; CDR3 protein: CASTDRDGWGPGDTQYF
V gene: TRBV13; D gene: TRBD1; J gene: TRBJ1-1; CDR3 length: 14; clone size: NA; CDR3 DNA: TGTGCCAGCAGCTTCGGACAGGGGAACACTGAAGCTTTCTTT; CDR3 protein: CASSFGQGNTEAFF
V gene: TRBV6-1; D gene: NA; J gene: TRBJ2-7; CDR3 length: 11; clone size: NA; CDR3 DNA: TGTGCCAGCAGTCGGGGTTACGAGCAGTACTTC; CDR3 protein: CASSRGYEQYF
V gene: TRBV19; D gene: NA; J gene: TRBJ2-7; CDR3 length: 13; clone size: NA; CDR3 DNA: TGTGCCAGTAGTACGGGCAGCCCCTACGAGCAGTACTTC; CDR3 protein: CASSTGSPYEQYF
V gene: TRBV27; D gene: NA; J gene: TRBJ2-1; CDR3 length: 14; clone size: once; CDR3 DNA: TGTGCCAGCAGCCCCATTCTAATGATCAATGAGCAGTTCTTC; CDR3 protein: CASSPILMINEQFF
V gene: TRBV25-1; D gene: NA; J gene: TRBJ2-1; CDR3 length: 9; clone size: NA; CDR3 DNA: TGTGCCAGCAGTTGTGAGCAGTTCTTC; CDR3 protein: CASSCEQFF
V gene: TRBV7-8; D gene: NA; J gene: TRBJ1-1; CDR3 length: 15; clone size: NA; CDR3 DNA: TGTGCCAGCAGCGGCAGGGGTCGGGAGAACACTGAAGCTTTCTTT; CDR3 protein: CASSGRGRENTEAFF
V gene: TRBV7-9; D gene: NA; J gene: TRBJ2-1; CDR3 length: 17; clone size: NA; CDR3 DNA: TGTGCCAGCAGCTCCCTCCTGGGGGGGCAGTCCTACAATGAGCAGTTCTTC; CDR3 protein: CASSSLLGGQSYNEQFF
V gene: TRBV27; D gene: TRBD2; J gene: TRBJ2-3; CDR3 length: 19; clone size: NA; CDR3 DNA: TGTGCCAGCAGAGAGACTAGCGGGAGGCGGGGGGAGAGGACAGATACGCAGTATTTT; CDR3 protein: CASRETSGRRGERTDTQYF